Sequencing of this T cell receptor (beta chain) was carried out in a study of cytomegalovirus exposure and HLA in healthy donors. Findings of the study overall: Presence/absence analyses treated sequencing depth as roughly uniform across donors. In an earlier analysis, productive rearrangement rates for most beta V segments clustered near 87% or 30%. Analysis was carried out at a later point, and it linked a missense DCLRE1C variant to TCR beta V- and J-gene trimming.

PCR involved 60 Vbeta and 13 Jbeta primers. The data were produced by immunoSEQ multiplex PCR, yet TCRdb's version contains in-frame clones alone and is incomplete. The sample contains around 250,000 clones, about 90% of which appear only once. Trimming cost V 1 base and J 10 bases; bases outside gene matches: 7. From germline, CDR1 is MGHDK and CDR2 SYGVNS. CDR3 length: 15 amino acids. In regard to this clone: The antigen is undetermined.

Sequenced material: PBMCs. The receptor comes from a girl aged 2-10 years in good health and CMV-seronegative. The rearrangement uses TRBV25-1 and TRBJ2-1; 10 positions match TRBD2. CDR3: CASSELASGSGEQFF. In DNA, the CDR3 is TGTGCCAGCAGTGAATTGGCTAGCGGGAGTGGGGAGCAGTTCTTC.